Below, one T cell receptor (beta chain) is given with its context. What it binds is not known. This entry belongs to a study of human thymus T cells. Broader study findings: Related research examined unrelated individuals and reported that their thymic repertoires overlapped highly.

The table came from immunoSEQ multiplex PCR; TCRdb's copy has only in-frame clones and leaves some out. The table shows around 70,000 clones, with roughly 95% occurring only once. Resections were taken during corrective heart surgery, and the thymus tissue came from these. The germline CDR1 and CDR2 sequences are MDHEN and SYDVKM. Trimming shortened V by 2 bases and J by 6 bases, and 15 bases separated the two germline ends. The CDR3 totals 15 residues. The chain links TRBV28 to TRBJ2-3, with D perhaps being TRBD1 or TRBD2 (5 bases each). Input material: thymus tissue. The receptor was isolated from a girl less than two years old with a congenital heart defect but otherwise immunologically healthy. CDR3 bases: TGTGCCAGCAGTTTAGGGACCCATCAGGTGGATACGCAGTATTTT. It yields the protein CASSLGTHQVDTQYF.